This paragraph covers one TCR beta chain sequence. The data belong to a study of shared clonotypes between healthy human individuals. V was clipped by 7 bases and J by 2 bases, with 12 bases between them. Germline loops: CDR1 LNHDA, CDR2 SQIVND (reference sequence). The CDR3 extends over 14 amino acids. In the authors' methods: For the immunoSEQ data, sequences were junction-only without quality scores, so filtering differed. Assay: immunoSEQ multiplex PCR; the TCRdb copy retains only in-frame clones and omits some. V and J calls and clone size follow that table, whereas D and trimming were derived from the DNA. The sample records 600,000 to 750,000 clones, roughly 87% being singletons.

Sequencing was performed on memory CD8+ T cells from PBMCs. As for subset: CD45RO+ cells pooled with CCR7-negative TemRA cells. The chain links TRBV19 to TRBJ1-5, with no clear D. The TCR was taken from a man between 18 and 29 years old in good health. Some clones in this sample may be carry-over from other donors' samples. The CDR3 DNA reads TGTGCCAGTACCACATGGGGAGGCAATCAGCCCCAGCATTTT. It specifies CASTTWGGNQPQHF.